Following are 21 T cell receptor beta chains from one sample sequenced in a study of CD8 T cells in Susac syndrome. Random-hexamer reverse transcription was applied to roughly 0.5 to 1 ug RNA. MiXCR, applied by TCRdb to the immunoSEQ multiplex PCR reads, yields one record per CDR3 protein. The table records 120,000 to 150,000 distinct CDR3 sequences, roughly 94% of them present only once. The sequencing sample was made of CD8+ T cells from PBMCs. The receptors here all came from a human donor in good health.

The gene calls are TRBV28 and TRBJ2-5; 9 bases fit TRBD2. Germline V gives CDR1 MDHEN, CDR2 SYDVKM. The CDR3 covers 17 residues. With 10 bases clipped from V and 6 bases from J, the junction kept 21 bases outside the gene matches. CDR3 region: CATTPIGAGGPRQTQYF. As DNA, the CDR3 is TGTGCCACGACCCCCATCGGTGCGGGAGGGCCTCGGCAGACCCAGTACTTC.

V gene TRBV28 combines with J gene TRBJ2-7, with D uncertain. CDR1 is MDHEN, CDR2 SYDVKM, per germline. This CDR3 is built from 13 residues. V was cut by 1 base and J by 3 bases, with 7 bases left in between. CDR3 bases: TGTGCCAGCAGTTTATCTGTCAACTACGAGCAGTACTTC. Translating it yields CASSLSVNYEQYF.

V gene TRBV7-9 combines with J gene TRBJ2-3, with D possibly TRBD2 on 5 matching bases. The V end was cut by 4 bases, the J end by 5 bases, with 7 bases between. The germline V gene encodes CDR1 SEHNR and CDR2 FQNEAQ (reference sequence). The CDR3 is 12 residues long. The CDR3 protein is CASSSGGDTQYF. In DNA, the CDR3 is TGTGCCAGCAGCTCCGGAGGAGATACGCAGTATTTT.

The chain combines TRBV27 with TRBJ2-2; D is possibly TRBD1 (6 bases). Germline loops: CDR1 MNHEY, CDR2 SMNVEV (reference sequence). This CDR3 comprises 14 residues. V was pared by 4 bases and J by 1 base, with 7 bases between. In nucleotides, the CDR3 is TGTGCCAGCAGTTCGGGACAGAACACCGGGGAGCTGTTTTTT. The encoded protein is CASSSGQNTGELFF.

V gene TRBV4-3 combines with J gene TRBJ2-1; no reliable D call. The germline V and J ends were trimmed by 2 bases and 6 bases, with 11 bases remaining between them. Looked up from germline, CDR1 is LGHNA and CDR2 is YSLEER. The CDR3 spans 14 residues. CDR3 coding DNA: TGCGCCAGCAGCCAATTGGGCAGGTCCAATGAGCAGTTCTTC. Protein sequence: CASSQLGRSNEQFF.

J is TRBJ2-3 and V is TRBV13, with D maybe TRBD1 (6 bases). V gave up 2 bases and J gave up 1 base, with 13 bases separating them. The germline V gene has CDR1 PRHDT and CDR2 FYEKMQ (reference sequence). CDR3 length: 16 residues. CDR3 sequence (DNA): TGTGCCAGCAGCTTAACCCAGACAGGCCGCACAGATACGCAGTATTTT. As protein: CASSLTQTGRTDTQYF.

V gene TRBV9 combines with J gene TRBJ2-7, with TRBD1 matching over 8 bases. There are 13 residues in the CDR3. Germline lookup yields CDR1 SGDLS and CDR2 YYNGEE. The ends lost 0 bases at V and 7 bases at J; junction bases unmatched: 3. The CDR3 spells CASSVGQGWEQYF. Here the CDR3 DNA reads TGTGCCAGCAGCGTAGGACAGGGGTGGGAGCAGTACTTC.

CDR3 DNA: TGTGCCAGCAGCGACGGGACGAACGAGCAGTACTTC. It specifies CASSDGTNEQYF. The chain recombines TRBV5-6 with TRBJ2-7, with D tentatively TRBD1 or TRBD2 (5 bases each). The CDR3 contains 12 residues. V lost 4 bases to trimming and J lost 5 bases, with 10 bases between them. From germline, CDR1 is SGHDT and CDR2 YYEEEE.

The chain uses TRBV23-1 and TRBJ2-1; D is uncertain. TRBV23-1 is an open reading frame, and its role is uncertain. V lost 3 bases to trimming and J lost 7 bases, with 7 bases between them. The CDR3 has 12 amino acids. The CDR3 region has the DNA TGCGCCAGCAGTCATTGGGTTAATGAGCAGTTCTTC. This translates into CASSHWVNEQFF.

The gene calls are TRBV7-9 and TRBJ2-7; 10 positions match TRBD1. In germline, CDR1 is SEHNR, CDR2 FQNEAQ (reference sequence). With 3 bases clipped from V and 2 bases from J, the junction kept 4 bases outside the gene matches. The CDR3 runs 15 residues. In DNA, the CDR3 is TGTGCCAGCAGCTTTCGACAGGGGGCTACCTACGAGCAGTACTTC. This sequence encodes CASSFRQGATYEQYF.

This clonotype was found once. This chain links TRBV25-1 with TRBJ2-1, with D uncertain. CDR1 is MGHDK, CDR2 SYGVNS, per germline. The CDR3 covers 14 residues. The ends were cut back, 2 bases at V and 14 bases at J, with 19 bases in the middle. DNA for the CDR3: TGTGCCAGCAGTGAACGAGCCCCCGCAGGTGGGGAGTTCTTC. This sequence encodes CASSERAPAGGEFF.

The chain uses TRBV5-6 and TRBJ2-1; TRBD2 is a possible D gene (6 bases). Deletions cut 4 bases from V and 8 bases from J, with 13 bases between. This CDR3 has 13 residues. CDR1 is SGHDT and CDR2 is YYEEEE in the germline V gene. The CDR3 reads CASSRVEGYEQFF. Written as DNA, the CDR3 is TGTGCCAGCAGCCGCGTGGAGGGGTATGAGCAGTTCTTC.

The chain carries TRBV6-1 and TRBJ2-7, with D perhaps matching TRBD2 (5 bases). Germline CDR1 reads MNHNS; CDR2 reads SASEGT. V gave up 2 bases and J gave up 0 bases, with 8 bases separating them. The CDR3 runs to 14 residues. The CDR3 loop reads CASSERTHSYEQYF. The CDR3 coding sequence is TGTGCCAGCAGTGAAAGGACTCACTCCTACGAGCAGTACTTC.

This rearrangement joins TRBV30 to TRBJ1-2, with no clear D. The CDR3 is made up of 13 amino acids. The V gene lost 0 bases and the J gene lost 8 bases, with 13 bases spanning the gap. CDR1 and CDR2 from the germline V gene are GTSNPN and SVGIG (reference sequence). CDR3 protein: CAWSVSGPGGYTF. DNA of the CDR3: TGTGCCTGGAGTGTATCTGGCCCGGGAGGCTACACCTTC. Supplemented by reference TRBV30 and TRBJ1-2, the full variable domain reads SQTIHQWPATLVQPVGSPLSLECTVEGTSNPNLYWYRQAAGRGLQLLFYSVGIGQISSEVPQNLSASRPQDRQFILSSKKLLLSDSGFYLCAWSVSGPGGYTFGSGTRLTVV.

The chain has TRBV29-1 and TRBJ1-1; D not resolved. There are 12 residues in the CDR3. Germline-derived CDR1 and CDR2 are SQVTM and ANQGSEA. V gave up 3 bases and J gave up 1 base, with 6 bases separating them. The CDR3 loop is CSVEFENTEAFF. The DNA of the CDR3 is TGCAGCGTTGAGTTTGAGAACACTGAAGCTTTCTTT.

The rearrangement links TRBV4-3 to TRBJ2-7, with 7 bases identical to TRBD2. V lost 0 bases and J lost 1; bases outside the gene matches: 9. Per the germline V gene, CDR1 is LGHNA and CDR2 is YSLEER. There are 17 residues in the CDR3. CDR3 loop: CASSQEPGLADSYEQYF. The CDR3 nucleotides read TGCGCCAGCAGCCAAGAACCTGGCCTAGCGGATTCCTACGAGCAGTACTTC.

The chain employs TRBV25-1 and TRBJ2-7, with TRBD2 identical over 13 bases. The CDR3 runs 14 residues. V was clipped by 4 bases and J by 7 bases; unmatched bases: 4. Germline assignment: CDR1 MGHDK and CDR2 SYGVNS. This CDR3 reads CASSGGLAGREQYF. In DNA form, the CDR3 reads TGTGCCAGCAGTGGGGGACTAGCGGGAAGGGAGCAGTACTTC.

The chain has TRBV20-1 and TRBJ2-1; 7 bases are shared with TRBD2. Per germline, CDR1 DFQATT and CDR2 SNEGSKA (reference sequence). The CDR3 is 19 amino acids. Trimming cost V 1 base and J 0 bases; bases outside gene matches: 15. The chain's CDR3 is CSARAKAGRIFASYNEQFF. CDR3 nucleotide sequence: TGCAGTGCTAGAGCAAAAGCGGGACGAATCTTCGCCTCCTACAATGAGCAGTTCTTC.

This chain uses TRBV19 with TRBJ2-1, with 9 bases aligning to TRBD2. V lost 5 bases, J lost 4 bases, and 9 bases stayed unmatched. CDR1 and CDR2 (germline): LNHDA, SQIVND (reference sequence). This CDR3 contains 16 residues. CDR3 region: CASSPAGTSPYNEQFF. In DNA form, the CDR3 reads TGTGCCAGTAGTCCAGCCGGGACTAGCCCTTACAATGAGCAGTTCTTC.

This clonotype occurred a few times. This rearrangement joins TRBV27 to TRBJ2-3, with D perhaps TRBD1 (5 bases). Trimming removed 4 bases at V and 0 bases at J, with 8 bases between. The CDR3 runs to 14 residues. CDR1 is MNHEY, CDR2 SMNVEV, per germline (reference sequence). In nucleotides, the CDR3 is TGTGCCAGCAGTTATCAGGGAAGCACAGATACGCAGTATTTT. This encodes CASSYQGSTDTQYF.

V gene TRBV6-5 combines with J gene TRBJ1-1; no clear D gene. This CDR3 contains 12 residues. Per germline, CDR1 MNHEY and CDR2 SVGAGI. The V end was cut by 6 bases, the J end by 4 bases, with 9 bases between. DNA for the CDR3: TGTGCCAGCAGCGGAGCAGTCACTGAAGCTTTCTTT. Protein: CASSGAVTEAFF.